Shown below are 26 T cell receptor beta chains from a single sample sequenced in a study of regulatory T cells in long-lasting Graves disease. Regarding time point: newly diagnosed GD, antithyroid drugs for less than 3 months. With RNA extracted from PBMCs as input, the TCR library was made. Sequencing libraries for TCR beta were prepared with iRepertoire HTBI primers and Arm-PCR of CDR3 regions. TCRdb redid the calling of the multiplex PCR reads with MiXCR, one entry per CDR3 protein. Of hundreds of thousands of distinct CDR3 sequences listed, around 17% are singletons. This sample also appeared in a second study, on T cells in Graves' hyperthyroidism and ophthalmopathy.

The source was peripheral blood mononuclear cells (PBMCs), collected at new diagnosis, from a patient treated with antithyroid drugs. The receptors come from a woman aged 30 to 39 with Graves disease.

This chain connects TRBV30 to TRBJ1-5; D not resolved. V shed 2 bases and J shed 7 bases, with 12 bases lying between them. Germline V gives CDR1 GTSNPN, CDR2 SVGIG (reference sequence). This CDR3 has 13 amino acids. The CDR3 is CAWSSRPAQPQHF. In nucleotides, the CDR3 is TGTGCCTGGAGTTCACGACCGGCCCAGCCCCAGCATTTT.

Only a few counts were recorded for this clonotype. V is TRBV5-8 and J is TRBJ2-1; 10 positions agree with TRBD2. This CDR3 contains 16 residues. The V gene's germline CDR1 is SGHTS and CDR2 YDEGEE. V lost 4 bases to trimming and J lost 4 bases; unmatched junction nucleotides: 8. In DNA form, the CDR3 reads TGTGCCAGCAGCCTGACGACTAGCGGGCAATACAATGAGCAGTTCTTC. Protein product: CASSLTTSGQYNEQFF.

This clonotype was counted a few times. The V and J genes are TRBV20-1 and TRBJ2-5; 9 bases line up with TRBD1. The V segment lost 5 bases and the J segment 5 bases; nucleotides outside the gene matches: 9. The CDR3 spans 14 residues. Germline V gene sequence: CDR1 DFQATT, CDR2 SNEGSKA (reference sequence). The CDR3: CSAEGQGMKETQYF. CDR3 nucleotides: TGCAGTGCTGAGGGACAGGGTATGAAGGAGACCCAGTACTTC.

This clonotype was picked up a small number of times. J is TRBJ1-2 and V is TRBV18; no clear D gene. CDR3 length: 15 amino acids. V was cut by 4 bases and J by 5 bases, with 17 bases left in between. Germline CDR1 reads KGHSH; CDR2 reads LQKENI. CDR3 region: CASSLDREGGYGYTF. Written as DNA, the CDR3 is TGTGCCAGCTCACTGGACCGTGAGGGAGGTTATGGCTACACCTTC.

There are many counts of this clonotype. The rearrangement links TRBV7-3 to TRBJ2-1, with D possibly being TRBD2 (6 bases). Trimming removed 2 bases from V and 9 bases from J, with 14 bases in between. This CDR3 has 14 amino acids. Germline assignment: CDR1 SGHTA and CDR2 FQGTGA. The CDR3, as DNA: TGTGCCAGCAGCTTATCGGATGGAGGGGCTGAGCAGTTCTTC. Translation gives CASSLSDGGAEQFF.

V is TRBV19 and J is TRBJ2-7; D is uncertain. The CDR3 has 17 residues. The germline V and J ends were trimmed by 5 bases and 2 bases, with 22 bases remaining between them. Germline values: CDR1 LNHDA, CDR2 SQIVND (reference sequence). The CDR3 region is CASSRSDPPWRTYEQYF. DNA for the CDR3: TGTGCCAGTAGTCGGTCGGACCCTCCCTGGCGGACCTACGAGCAGTACTTC.

This clonotype has ten or more counts. The V gene is TRBV7-2, the J gene TRBJ2-7; maybe TRBD2 (5 bases). This CDR3 contains 15 residues. CDR1 is SGHTA and CDR2 is FQGNSA in the germline V gene. The V gene lost 5 bases and the J gene lost 6 bases, with 20 bases spanning the gap. For the CDR3, the DNA is TGTGCCAGCAGCCACCCGAAAGGGTTTCGGGGCGAGCAGTACTTC. Encoded protein: CASSHPKGFRGEQYF.

This clonotype turned up a few times. The chain recombines TRBV20-1 with TRBJ2-1; the D call may be TRBD1 or TRBD2 (6 bases each). CDR1 DFQATT and CDR2 SNEGSKA come from the germline V gene (reference sequence). Trimming removed 7 bases from V and 7 bases from J, with 17 bases in between. The CDR3 loop spans 13 amino acids. Written as DNA, the CDR3 is TGCAGTGGGGGGGCGCCACTGGGGAATGAGCAGTTCTTC. Translating it yields CSGGAPLGNEQFF.

This clonotype was observed many times. The chain has TRBV2 and TRBJ1-5; no clear D. Trimming pared 4 bases from V and 2 bases from J, leaving 9 bases between. CDR1 is SNHLY and CDR2 is FYNNEI in the germline V gene. The length of the CDR3 is 14 residues. The CDR3 spells CASSGGARNQPQHF. CDR3 DNA sequence: TGTGCCAGCAGTGGGGGAGCCCGCAATCAGCCCCAGCATTTT.

The chain couples TRBV25-1 to TRBJ2-1; D call uncertain. This CDR3 spans 14 amino acids. V was pared by 3 bases and J by 8 bases, with 14 bases between. Germline V lookup: CDR1 MGHDK, CDR2 SYGVNS. The CDR3 sequence: CASSDRNSKDEQFF. CDR3 nucleotides: TGTGCCAGCAGTGACCGGAACTCTAAGGATGAGCAGTTCTTC.

This clonotype has a handful of counts. V gene TRBV7-9 combines with J gene TRBJ2-3, with 10 bases aligning to TRBD2. V trimming: 8 bases; J trimming: 0 bases; junction bases outside the gene matches: 5. Germline loops: CDR1 SEHNR, CDR2 FQNEAQ (reference sequence). The CDR3 has 15 amino acids. The CDR3 nucleotides are TGTGCCAGCCGACTAGCGGGTACTAGCACAGATACGCAGTATTTT. Amino acids: CASRLAGTSTDTQYF.

The gene calls are TRBV7-2 and TRBJ1-2, with D maybe TRBD1 (6 bases). This CDR3 has 13 amino acids. Germline lookup yields CDR1 SGHTA and CDR2 FQGNSA. Trimming left V 4 bases short and J 8 bases short, with 14 bases between. CDR3 region: CASSSETGGGYTF. DNA of the CDR3: TGTGCCAGCAGCTCTGAGACAGGCGGGGGCTACACCTTC.

This clonotype was seen repeatedly, ten times or more. The V gene is TRBV9, the J gene TRBJ1-6; TRBD1 might be the D (6 bases). V was clipped by 2 bases and J by 10 bases, with 13 bases between them. There are 14 residues in the CDR3. From germline, CDR1 is SGDLS and CDR2 YYNGEE. The chain's CDR3 is CASSVLTGASPLHF. Here the CDR3 DNA reads TGTGCCAGCAGCGTTCTGACAGGAGCATCACCCCTCCACTTT. The full variable domain, completed using reference TRBV9 and TRBJ1-6, is DSGVTQTPKHLITATGQRVTLRCSPRSGDLSVYWYQQSLDQGLQFLIQYYNGEERAKGNILERFSAQQFPDLHSELNLSSLELGDSALYFCASSVLTGASPLHFGNGTRLTVT.

V usage is TRBV5-4 and J usage is TRBJ2-7; 7 bases are shared with TRBD1. CDR1 is SGHNT and CDR2 is YYREEE in the germline V gene (reference sequence). The CDR3 spans 13 residues. J lost 5 bases, V lost 4 bases, and 6 bases had no gene match. CDR3 DNA sequence: TGTGCCAGCAGCCTTAACGACAGGGACGAGCAGTACTTC. Translating gives CASSLNDRDEQYF.

This clonotype was counted ten times or more. The rearrangement joins TRBV2 to TRBJ1-1, with D uncertain. Germline values: CDR1 SNHLY, CDR2 FYNNEI. The CDR3 is 16 amino acids. V gave up 6 bases and J gave up 1 base, with 18 bases separating them. This CDR3 reads CASRRSALTSNTEAFF. DNA of the CDR3: TGTGCCAGCAGGAGGTCGGCTCTTACCTCGAACACTGAAGCTTTCTTT.

This clonotype came up many times. The V call is TRBV24-1, the J call TRBJ1-1; tentative D call: TRBD1 (6 bases). V gave up 8 bases and J gave up 5 bases, with 14 bases separating them. Per germline, CDR1 KGHDR and CDR2 SFDVKD. There are 13 residues in the CDR3. This chain's CDR3 is CATKQTGRTEAFF. The CDR3 nucleotides are TGTGCCACCAAGCAAACAGGGCGTACTGAAGCTTTCTTT.

Concerning this clonotype itself: A read error is possible here, since a much larger clone lies one base away. The rearrangement joins TRBV5-1 to TRBJ2-7; perhaps TRBD2 as D (5 bases). Per the germline V gene, CDR1 is SGHRS and CDR2 is YFSETQ. This CDR3 contains 14 residues. The DNA of the CDR3 is TGCGCCAGCGGCTTGGTGGAGGAGACCTACGAGCAGTACTTC. The encoded protein is CASGLVEETYEQYF.

As for this clonotype: One end of the junction varies from germline; a read error may be responsible. J is TRBJ1-2 and V is TRBV6-2 or TRBV6-3; 9 bases align to TRBD1. CDR3 length: 15 residues. Germline-derived CDR1 and CDR2 are MNHEY and SVGEGT. The CDR3 here is CTSSYLRDRDYGYTF. CDR3 DNA sequence: TGTACCAGCAGTTATTTGCGGGACAGGGATTATGGCTACACCTTC.

The chain has TRBV29-1 and TRBJ2-7; D is possibly TRBD1 (6 bases). This CDR3 spans 10 amino acids. V was cut by 7 bases and J by 7 bases, with 11 bases left in between. Germline V gives CDR1 SQVTM, CDR2 ANQGSEA. The CDR3: CSAGDIEQYF. CDR3 nucleotides: TGCAGCGCCGGGGACATTGAGCAGTACTTC.

The genes are TRBV5-1 and TRBJ1-2, with 12 bases lining up with TRBD1. Trimming took 5 bases from V and 4 from J; bases not matched to a gene: 6. Germline values: CDR1 SGHRS, CDR2 YFSETQ. The CDR3 covers 15 residues. CDR3 in amino acids: CASSLPGQGAYGYTF. CDR3 bases: TGCGCCAGCAGTTTACCGGGACAGGGGGCCTATGGCTACACCTTC.

Details on this clonotype: A far more abundant clone sits one base away, making this likely a read error. The rearrangement links TRBV6-2 or TRBV6-3 to TRBJ1-1, with unresolved D. The V gene's germline CDR1 is MNHEY and CDR2 SVGEGT. The CDR3 is 13 residues long. CDR3 amino acids: CASSRLGNTEASF. CDR3 bases: TGTGCCAGCAGCCGTCTGGGTAACACTGAAGCTTCCTTT.

This sequence joins TRBV28 and TRBJ2-2, with D unclear. The CDR3 is made up of 10 amino acids. Germline V gene lookup returns CDR1 MDHEN and CDR2 SYDVKM. Trimming took 8 bases from V and 5 from J, leaving 3 bases between them. CDR3 sequence: CASSTGELFF. CDR3 DNA: TGTGCCAGCTCTACCGGGGAGCTGTTTTTT.

This clonotype came up a few times. The chain links TRBV7-8 to TRBJ2-7, with 8 bases that match TRBD1. This CDR3 is 15 amino acids long. J lost 2 bases, V lost 4 bases, and 7 bases had no gene match. Germline values: CDR1 SGHVS, CDR2 FQNEAQ. CDR3 residues: CASSSADRATYEQYF. CDR3 coding DNA: TGTGCCAGCAGCTCCGCGGACAGGGCAACCTACGAGCAGTACTTC.

The gene calls are TRBV19 and TRBJ2-7; D is tentatively TRBD1 or TRBD2 (6 bases each). Deletions cut 6 bases from V and 6 bases from J, with 21 bases between. In germline, CDR1 is LNHDA, CDR2 SQIVND (reference sequence). The CDR3 spans 15 residues. The DNA for the CDR3 is TGTGCCAGTAGCCGCGCCGGGGGCGGTGCCGCCGAGCAGTACTTC. Translated: CASSRAGGGAAEQYF.

In its sample, this clonotype was seen many times. This chain uses TRBV20-1 with TRBJ1-2; D gene ambiguous. CDR1 and CDR2 from the germline V gene are DFQATT and SNEGSKA (reference sequence). CDR3 length equals 13 residues. V lost 4 bases to trimming and J lost 8 bases, with 17 bases between them. This CDR3 is CSATSNNLEGYTF. CDR3 sequence (DNA): TGCAGTGCTACCTCCAACAATTTAGAAGGCTACACCTTC.

This clonotype was found many times. V gene TRBV28 combines with J gene TRBJ1-1; maybe TRBD1 (5 bases). CDR3 size: 15 residues. The germline V gene encodes CDR1 MDHEN and CDR2 SYDVKM. Trimming removed 4 bases from V and 6 bases from J, with 18 bases in between. CDR3 in DNA: TGTGCCAGCAGTTCTCCGGGGGGAGGGGTCCCTGAAGCTTTCTTT. Protein product: CASSSPGGGVPEAFF.